This section outlines one TCR beta chain sequence together with its context. Its antigen is not known. This specimen belongs to a study of T cell responses to AZD1222 COVID-19 vaccine. Method: immunoSEQ multiplex PCR; TCRdb's copy keeps in-frame clones and lacks some. Of 150,000 or so clones listed, about 92% were seen once; the top ten hold under 20%. Whole-study findings and limits: The repertoires were collected only after the peak T cell response. Only 5 to 7 AZD1222 recipients tested seropositive at baseline. Females outnumbered males among donors, who were mostly white British; clonal diversity was possibly underestimated.

The length of the CDR3 is 18 residues. Trimming at V came to 4 bases and at J to 2 bases, leaving 8 bases not matched to a gene. The germline gives CDR1 SGHRS, CDR2 YFSETQ. The sequence derives from an adult in good health. The gene calls are TRBV5-1 and TRBJ2-2, with 13 bases lining up with TRBD2. The material was peripheral blood, obtained on day 0 of AZD1222 vaccination. The CDR3 DNA is TGCGCCAGCAGCCCGGGACTAGCGGGGAGACGAAACACCGGGGAGCTGTTTTTT. It is translated as CASSPGLAGRRNTGELFF. The full variable domain, with the rest looked up from reference TRBV5-1 and TRBJ2-2, is KAGVTQTPRYLIKTRGQQVTLSCSPISGHRSVSWYQQTPGQGLQFLFEYFSETQRNKGNFPGRFSGRQFSNSRSEMNVSTLELGDSALYLCASSPGLAGRRNTGELFFGEGSRLTVL.